This section outlines one T cell receptor (beta chain) sequence together with its context. At one of its ends the junction is not consistent with the germline gene, which may arise from a read error. TCRdb keeps only in-frame clones here, not all; method: immunoSEQ multiplex PCR. The sample records a few hundred thousand clones, 88% being singletons. The data are from a study of blood T cell repertoires in COVID-19. Overall study context: In each case, the material was cDNA or gDNA derived from T cells, B-cell-depleted T cells, or PBMCs.

The sequence derives from a human donor in a cohort sampled during active COVID-19. Sequenced: peripheral blood.

The CDR3 bases are TGTGCCAGCAGGGAAGGGGCCTCAGACACCTACAATGAGCAGTTCTTC. Protein: CASREGASDTYNEQFF. V is TRBV6-1 and J is TRBJ2-1; D is perhaps TRBD1 (5 bases). Germline assignment: CDR1 MNHNS and CDR2 SASEGT. The CDR3 is made up of 16 amino acids.